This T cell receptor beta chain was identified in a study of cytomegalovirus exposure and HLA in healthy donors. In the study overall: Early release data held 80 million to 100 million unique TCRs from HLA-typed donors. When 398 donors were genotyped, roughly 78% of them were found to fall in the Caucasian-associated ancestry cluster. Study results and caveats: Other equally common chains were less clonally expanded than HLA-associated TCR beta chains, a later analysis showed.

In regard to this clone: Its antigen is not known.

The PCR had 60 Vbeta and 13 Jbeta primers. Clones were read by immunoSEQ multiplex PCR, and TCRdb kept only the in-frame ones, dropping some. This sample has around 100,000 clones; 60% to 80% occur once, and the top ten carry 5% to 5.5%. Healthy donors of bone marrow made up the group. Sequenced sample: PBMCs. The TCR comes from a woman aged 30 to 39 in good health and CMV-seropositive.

CDR3 DNA: TGTGCCAGTAGTACCTGGCAGGCTGAAAAACTGTTTTTT. The encoded protein is CASSTWQAEKLFF. The J gene is TRBJ1-4, the V gene TRBV19; no clear D gene. The germline CDR1 and CDR2 sequences are LNHDA and SQIVND (reference sequence). The CDR3 has 13 residues. Trimming shortened V by 4 bases and J by 7 bases, and 10 bases separated the two germline ends.